This TCR beta chain was identified during a study of blood T cell repertoires in COVID-19. Trimming took 0 bases from V and 8 from J, leaving 9 bases between them. This CDR3 is 14 amino acids long. The germline V gene encodes CDR1 SGDLS and CDR2 YYNGEE. Produced via immunoSEQ multiplex PCR; TCRdb's table is partial and in-frame only. The profile covers fewer than 50,000 clones, with 90% appearing a single time and 20% to 25% taken by the ten largest. Sequencing was performed on peripheral blood. V is TRBV9 and J is TRBJ1-6; the D is unclear. This sequence originates from a man aged 60-69 years with active or convalescent COVID-19. The CDR3 bases are TGTGCCAGCAGCGTAGGGCAGGCCCATTCACCCCTCCACTTT. This codes for CASSVGQAHSPLHF. The full variable domain, its missing parts supplied by reference TRBV9 and TRBJ1-6, is DSGVTQTPKHLITATGQRVTLRCSPRSGDLSVYWYQQSLDQGLQFLIQYYNGEERAKGNILERFSAQQFPDLHSELNLSSLELGDSALYFCASSVGQAHSPLHFGNGTRLTVT.